What follows are 11 T cell receptor beta chains derived from one specimen sequenced in a study of blood T cell repertoires in COVID-19. Only in-frame clones appear in the TCRdb table, and some are missing; sequencing was by immunoSEQ multiplex PCR. This sample has approximately 230,000 clones, with 85% to 90% found just once. The sequenced material came from PBMCs or T cells enriched from blood (not recorded which). The receptors derive from a woman in her twenties or thirties who had recovered from COVID-19.

The chain employs TRBV5-4 and TRBJ2-7; 7 bases map to TRBD1. The CDR3 covers 14 residues. Germline trimming cut 6 bases from V and 2 bases from J; bases unmatched to any gene: 8. The germline V gene encodes CDR1 SGHNT and CDR2 YYREEE (reference sequence). In DNA form, the CDR3 reads TGTGCCAGCAAATCTGGGACAGCTACCTACGAGCAGTACTTC. Its protein product is CASKSGTATYEQYF.

In this sample, this clone turned up once. V is TRBV5-5 and J is TRBJ1-3; no reliable D call. This CDR3 has 13 amino acids. The germline gives CDR1 SGHKS, CDR2 YYEKEE (reference sequence). V lost 0 bases to trimming and J lost 3 bases, with 4 bases between them. The CDR3 sequence is CASSLGLGNTIYF. The CDR3 DNA is TGTGCCAGCAGCTTGGGACTTGGAAACACCATATATTTT.

This clone has only one observation. The chain joins TRBV9 to TRBJ2-5, with D tentatively TRBD1 (5 bases). The CDR3 runs 14 residues. The germline V gene has CDR1 SGDLS and CDR2 YYNGEE. Trimming took off 0 bases at V and 4 bases at J, with 10 bases between the two ends. This chain's CDR3 is CASSVGSRVETQYF. CDR3 sequence (DNA): TGTGCCAGCAGCGTAGGAAGCAGGGTAGAGACCCAGTACTTC.

The chain carries TRBV9 and TRBJ1-1; maybe TRBD1 (6 bases). The CDR3 runs 14 residues. The germline CDR1 and CDR2 sequences are SGDLS and YYNGEE. V lost 2 bases and J 0 bases, leaving 8 bases between the germline ends. The CDR3 nucleotides read TGTGCCAGCAGCGTGAAGGGGGTGAACACTGAAGCTTTCTTT. Protein product: CASSVKGVNTEAFF.

V usage is TRBV2 and J usage is TRBJ2-3; D possibly corresponds to TRBD1 (6 bases). The CDR3 spans 16 residues. CDR1 is SNHLY, CDR2 FYNNEI, per germline. V lost 4 bases and J lost 0, with 14 bases in between. The CDR3 protein is CASSADGGASTDTQYF. The CDR3 region has the DNA TGTGCCAGCAGTGCCGATGGGGGCGCTAGCACAGATACGCAGTATTTT.

The chain has TRBV7-9 and TRBJ1-3; TRBD1 matches 7 bases. In germline, CDR1 is SEHNR, CDR2 FQNEAQ (reference sequence). This CDR3 is built from 16 residues. V lost 4 bases, J lost 0 bases, and 6 bases stayed unmatched. In nucleotides, the CDR3 is TGTGCCAGCAGCTCAGGACAGGCATACTCTGGAAACACCATATATTTT. This gives the protein CASSSGQAYSGNTIYF.

This chain uses TRBV5-4 with TRBJ2-1; 9 bases are shared with TRBD2. CDR1 and CDR2 from the germline V gene are SGHNT and YYREEE (reference sequence). The CDR3 length is 17 residues. V shed 4 bases and J 4 bases; nucleotides not matched to a gene: 12. CDR3 nucleotide sequence: TGTGCCAGCAGCCTACATTTGACTAGCGGCATATACAATGAGCAGTTCTTC. The encoded protein is CASSLHLTSGIYNEQFF.

CDR3 in DNA: TGTGCCAGCACCCTAAACTATGGCTACACCTTC. Its protein is CASTLNYGYTF. The rearrangement links TRBV12-3 or TRBV12-4 to TRBJ1-2; no firm D call. The CDR3 totals 11 residues. The V and J ends lost 7 bases and 2 bases respectively, with 5 bases between them.

The V call is TRBV6-5, the J call TRBJ2-3, with TRBD2 identical over 9 bases. The CDR3 has 16 amino acids. Trimming at V came to 4 bases and at J to 1 base, leaving 6 bases not matched to a gene. Looked up from germline, CDR1 is MNHEY and CDR2 is SVGAGI. CDR3 loop: CASSSLVAGGTDTQYF. The CDR3 DNA is TGTGCCAGCAGTTCCCTCGTAGCGGGGGGCACAGATACGCAGTATTTT.

The V call is TRBV28, the J call TRBJ1-3; the match to TRBD1 covers 7 bases. J lost 8 bases, V lost 6 bases, and 4 bases had no gene match. The germline V gene encodes CDR1 MDHEN and CDR2 SYDVKM. This CDR3 comprises 12 residues. The CDR3 sequence: CASSPTGDTIYF. In DNA, the CDR3 is TGTGCCAGCAGCCCCACAGGGGACACCATATATTTT.

The chain has TRBV28 and TRBJ1-2, with 8 bases fitting TRBD1. This CDR3 region has 15 residues. Per the germline V gene, CDR1 is MDHEN and CDR2 is SYDVKM. Unmatched junction bases numbered 9, after V lost 2 bases and J lost 7 bases. CDR3 in amino acids: CASSLRGTGGFGYTF. In nucleotides, the CDR3 is TGTGCCAGCAGTTTAAGGGGAACAGGGGGTTTTGGCTACACCTTC.